Each of the 16 T cell receptor beta chains below was sequenced from the same sample in a study of T-cell reconstitution after alpha-beta-depleted transplantation in children. Library preparation (for TCRbeta) was performed with unique molecular identifiers. TCRdb reprocessed the PCR reads with MiXCR, giving one entry per CDR3 protein. The data show hundreds of thousands of distinct CDR3 sequences, around 14% seen once. Specimen: PBMCs, collected before TCRalphabeta/CD19-depleted stem cell transplant. The receptors stem from a girl aged 2 to 10 with congenital amegakaryocytic thrombocytopenia, due to receive a stem cell transplant.

At least ten counts were recorded for this clonotype. This chain uses TRBV20-1 with TRBJ2-1, with 7 nucleotides matching TRBD2. The germline CDR1 and CDR2 sequences are DFQATT and SNEGSKA (reference sequence). The V and J ends lost 1 base and 1 base, in that order; junction bases with no gene match: 1. The length of the CDR3 is 14 residues. The chain's CDR3 is CSARAAGSYNEQFF. In DNA form, the CDR3 reads TGCAGTGCTAGAGCAGCGGGGTCCTACAATGAGCAGTTCTTC.

This clonotype has more than one count but fewer than ten. The chain combines TRBV28 with TRBJ2-1, with 10 nucleotides matching TRBD1. V was clipped by 5 bases and J by 2 bases; unmatched bases: 6. Germline assignment: CDR1 MDHEN and CDR2 SYDVKM. CDR3 size: 16 residues. The chain's CDR3 is CASSPPGQGTYNEQFF. In DNA form, the CDR3 reads TGTGCCAGCAGTCCACCGGGACAGGGGACCTACAATGAGCAGTTCTTC.

The CDR3 DNA reads TGTGCCAGCAGCTTAAGGCTACCCCGGGTGGCCCCATACAATGAGCAGTTCTTC. It codes for CASSLRLPRVAPYNEQFF. The chain links TRBV7-8 to TRBJ2-1, with D hard to call. The CDR3 has 18 residues. Trimming pared 2 bases from V and 4 bases from J, leaving 21 bases between. Germline CDR1 SGHVS, CDR2 FQNEAQ.

This clonotype was observed a few times. The CDR3 sequence is CAISRQGPLNYGYTF. The CDR3 nucleotides are TGTGCCATCAGTAGACAGGGACCTCTGAACTATGGCTACACCTTC. The chain links TRBV10-3 to TRBJ1-2, with 7 bases that match TRBD1. Germline CDR1 reads ENHRY; CDR2 reads SYGVKD. The CDR3 is 15 amino acids. Trimming at V came to 5 bases and at J to 2 bases, leaving 8 bases not matched to a gene.

The chain employs TRBV20-1 and TRBJ2-7; either TRBD1 or TRBD2 may supply D (5 bases each). V was clipped by 6 bases and J by 6 bases, with 12 bases between them. Germline V CDR1 and CDR2: DFQATT, SNEGSKA (reference sequence). The CDR3 runs to 11 residues. For the CDR3, the DNA is TGCAGTGCCAGCAGGGAGCGCGAGCAGTACTTC. Amino acid sequence: CSASREREQYF.

The chain couples TRBV10-3 to TRBJ2-1; the D gene is possibly TRBD1 (6 bases). Germline lookup yields CDR1 ENHRY and CDR2 SYGVKD. The CDR3 is made up of 16 amino acids. The V and J ends lost 7 bases and 7 bases respectively, with 23 bases between them. CDR3 residues: CAINFSPGEMGNEQFF. The CDR3 nucleotides read TGTGCCATCAACTTTTCCCCAGGGGAGATGGGGAATGAGCAGTTCTTC.

This clonotype was counted ten times or more. The chain links TRBV12-3 or TRBV12-4 to TRBJ2-7; 8 nucleotides line up with TRBD1. With V trimmed by 7 bases and J by 7 bases, 9 bases remained unmatched. This CDR3 has 13 amino acids. CDR3 in amino acids: CASTHQGAWEQYF. In DNA, the CDR3 is TGTGCCAGCACCCATCAGGGGGCGTGGGAGCAGTACTTC.

V usage is TRBV11-3 and J usage is TRBJ2-1; no clear D. This CDR3 contains 14 residues. V gave up 3 bases and J gave up 3 bases, with 9 bases separating them. Germline V gene sequence: CDR1 SGHNT, CDR2 YENEEA. CDR3 amino acids: CASSFDGGYNEQFF. Here the CDR3 DNA reads TGTGCCAGCAGCTTTGACGGCGGCTACAATGAGCAGTTCTTC.

This clonotype was counted only a few times. The chain employs TRBV20-1 and TRBJ2-1; no firm D call. Germline V CDR1 and CDR2: DFQATT, SNEGSKA (reference sequence). This CDR3 comprises 14 residues. The V end was cut by 0 bases, the J end by 6 bases, with 12 bases between. The CDR3 nucleotides are TGCAGTGCTAGAGACCAATCTAGGCCCAATGAGCAGTTCTTC. It yields the protein CSARDQSRPNEQFF.

This clonotype was found many times. This chain connects TRBV12-3 or TRBV12-4 to TRBJ2-1; D call uncertain. V was cut by 1 base and J by 5 bases, with 12 bases left in between. The CDR3 has 15 amino acids. CDR3 amino acids: CASSLGPVRNNEQFF. CDR3 bases: TGTGCCAGCAGTTTAGGACCTGTACGGAACAATGAGCAGTTCTTC.

The chain links TRBV20-1 to TRBJ2-1, with D perhaps being TRBD1 or TRBD2 (9 bases each). CDR1 is DFQATT and CDR2 is SNEGSKA in the germline V gene (reference sequence). The ends were cut back, 6 bases at V and 6 bases at J, with 36 bases in the middle. This CDR3 spans 20 amino acids. CDR3 bases: TGCAGTGCGAGTACGGGACAGGGAAAGGTAGCGGGAGTAGGGGTCAATGAGCAGTTCTTC. This sequence encodes CSASTGQGKVAGVGVNEQFF.

This clonotype was recorded at least ten times. The chain combines TRBV10-3 with TRBJ2-3, with D uncertain. V was pared by 2 bases and J by 6 bases, with 0 bases between. The CDR3 runs 10 residues. Germline assignment: CDR1 ENHRY and CDR2 SYGVKD. The CDR3 loop is CAISEDTQYF. DNA of the CDR3: TGTGCCATCAGTGAGGATACGCAGTATTTT.

This clonotype was seen ten or more times. The chain uses TRBV5-1 and TRBJ1-2, with a weak D call TRBD1 (5 bases). Deletions cut 2 bases from V and 2 bases from J, with 7 bases between. The length of the CDR3 is 13 residues. CDR1 SGHRS and CDR2 YFSETQ come from the germline V gene. The CDR3 region is CASSFEGNYGYTF. Here the CDR3 DNA reads TGCGCCAGCAGCTTCGAGGGGAACTATGGCTACACCTTC. Supplemented by reference TRBV5-1 and TRBJ1-2, the full variable domain reads KAGVTQTPRYLIKTRGQQVTLSCSPISGHRSVSWYQQTPGQGLQFLFEYFSETQRNKGNFPGRFSGRQFSNSRSEMNVSTLELGDSALYLCASSFEGNYGYTFGSGTRLTVV.

V usage is TRBV20-1 and J usage is TRBJ1-1; 9 positions agree with TRBD1. Germline V gene data show CDR1 as DFQATT and CDR2 as SNEGSKA (reference sequence). This CDR3 has 15 amino acids. V dropped 6 bases and J dropped 5; count of bases not matched to a gene: 13. The CDR3 DNA is TGCAGTGCCGTCCCGGGACAGGGAATGGGGACTGAAGCTTTCTTT. It is translated as CSAVPGQGMGTEAFF.

This clonotype was seen more than once but under ten times. This chain uses TRBV12-3 or TRBV12-4 with TRBJ1-4; the D gene is possibly TRBD1 (5 bases). Trimming stripped 5 bases from V and 6 bases from J, with 13 bases between. CDR3 length: 14 amino acids. In DNA, the CDR3 is TGTGCCAGCAGTCGGGGGGGTGGCGATGAAAAACTGTTTTTT. The encoded protein is CASSRGGGDEKLFF.

This clonotype has just a few counts. The rearrangement uses TRBV20-1 and TRBJ2-5, with 9 bases aligning to TRBD2. The CDR3 has 15 amino acids. CDR1 is DFQATT, CDR2 SNEGSKA, per germline (reference sequence). Trimming at V came to 4 bases and at J to 2 bases, leaving 8 bases not matched to a gene. The CDR3 DNA is TGCAGTGCTACTGCGACTAGCGGAACACAAGAGACCCAGTACTTC. It yields the protein CSATATSGTQETQYF.